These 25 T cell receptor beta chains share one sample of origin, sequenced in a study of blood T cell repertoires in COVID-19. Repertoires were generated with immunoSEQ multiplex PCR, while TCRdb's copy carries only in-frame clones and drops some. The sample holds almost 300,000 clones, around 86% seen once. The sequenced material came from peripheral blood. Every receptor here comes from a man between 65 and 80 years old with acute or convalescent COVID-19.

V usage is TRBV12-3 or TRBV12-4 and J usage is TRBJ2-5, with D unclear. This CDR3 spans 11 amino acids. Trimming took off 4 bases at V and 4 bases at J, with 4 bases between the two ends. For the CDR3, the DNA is TGTGCCAGCAGTTGGAGAGAGACCCAGTACTTC. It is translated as CASSWRETQYF.

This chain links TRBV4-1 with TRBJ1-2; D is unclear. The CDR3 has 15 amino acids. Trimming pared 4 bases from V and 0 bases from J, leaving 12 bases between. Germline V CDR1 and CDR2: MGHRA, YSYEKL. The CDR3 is CASSPPDKANYGYTF. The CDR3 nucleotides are TGCGCCAGCAGCCCCCCAGATAAAGCTAACTATGGCTACACCTTC.

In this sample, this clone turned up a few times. The DNA for the CDR3 is TGTGCCAGCAGCCAACAGGGAGGGGGCACTGAAGCTTTCTTT. Its translation is CASSQQGGGTEAFF. The chain joins TRBV3-1 (or the pseudogene TRBV3-2) to TRBJ1-1; D perhaps matches TRBD1 (6 bases). The V gene lost 2 bases and the J gene lost 4 bases, with 11 bases spanning the gap. Germline V lookup: CDR1 LGHDT, CDR2 YNNKEL (reference sequence). The CDR3 covers 14 residues.

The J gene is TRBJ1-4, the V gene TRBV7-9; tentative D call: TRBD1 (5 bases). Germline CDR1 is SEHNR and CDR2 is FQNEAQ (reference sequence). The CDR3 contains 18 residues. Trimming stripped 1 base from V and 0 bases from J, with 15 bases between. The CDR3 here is CASSLDTTEFATNEKLFF. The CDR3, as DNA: TGTGCCAGCAGCTTAGACACGACAGAATTTGCAACTAATGAAAAACTGTTTTTT.

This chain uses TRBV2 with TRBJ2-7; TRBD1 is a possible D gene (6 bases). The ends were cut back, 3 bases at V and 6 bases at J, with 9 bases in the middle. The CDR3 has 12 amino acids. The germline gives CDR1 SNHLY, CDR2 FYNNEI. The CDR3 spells CASSDVGGEQYF. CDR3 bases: TGTGCCAGCAGTGATGTAGGGGGCGAGCAGTACTTC.

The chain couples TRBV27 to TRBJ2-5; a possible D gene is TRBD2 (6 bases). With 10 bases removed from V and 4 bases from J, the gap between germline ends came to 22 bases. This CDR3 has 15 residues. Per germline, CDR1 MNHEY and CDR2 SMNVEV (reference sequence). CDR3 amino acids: CATRSGGSWVETQYF. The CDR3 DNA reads TGTGCCACACGGAGTGGGGGGAGTTGGGTAGAGACCCAGTACTTC.

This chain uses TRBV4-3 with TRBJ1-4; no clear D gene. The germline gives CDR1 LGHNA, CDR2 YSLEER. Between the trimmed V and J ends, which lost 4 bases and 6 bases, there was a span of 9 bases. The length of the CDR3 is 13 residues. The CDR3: CASSRQVYEKLFF. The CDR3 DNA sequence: TGCGCCAGCAGCCGGCAGGTATATGAAAAACTGTTTTTT.

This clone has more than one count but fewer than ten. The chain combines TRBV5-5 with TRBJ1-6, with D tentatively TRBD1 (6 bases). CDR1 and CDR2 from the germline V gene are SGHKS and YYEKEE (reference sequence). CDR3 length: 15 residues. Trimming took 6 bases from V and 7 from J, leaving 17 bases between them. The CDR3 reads CASNKLQGGNSPLHF. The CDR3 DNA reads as TGTGCCAGCAACAAACTACAGGGAGGGAATTCACCCCTCCACTTT. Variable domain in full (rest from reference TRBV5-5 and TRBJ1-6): DAGVTQSPTHLIKTRGQQVTLRCSPISGHKSVSWYQQVLGQGPQFIFQYYEKEERGRGNFPDRFSARQFPNYSSELNVNALLLGDSALYLCASNKLQGGNSPLHFGNGTRLTVT.

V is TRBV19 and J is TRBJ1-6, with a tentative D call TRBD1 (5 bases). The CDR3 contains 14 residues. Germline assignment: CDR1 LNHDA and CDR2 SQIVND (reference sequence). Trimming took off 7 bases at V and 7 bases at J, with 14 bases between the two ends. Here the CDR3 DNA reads TGTGCCAGTAACGGGGGGTTTAAGAATTCACCCCTCCACTTT. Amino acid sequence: CASNGGFKNSPLHF.

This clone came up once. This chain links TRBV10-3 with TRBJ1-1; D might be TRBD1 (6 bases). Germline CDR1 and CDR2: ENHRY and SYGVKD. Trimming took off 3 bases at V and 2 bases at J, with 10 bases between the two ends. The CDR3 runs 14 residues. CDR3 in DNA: TGTGCCATCAGTGACGAACAGGGAAACACTGAAGCTTTCTTT. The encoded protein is CAISDEQGNTEAFF.

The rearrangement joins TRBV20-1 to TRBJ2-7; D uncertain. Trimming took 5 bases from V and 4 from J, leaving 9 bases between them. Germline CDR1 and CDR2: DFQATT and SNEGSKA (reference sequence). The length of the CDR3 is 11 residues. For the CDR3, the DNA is TGCAGTGCTCCTCGCGGTTACGAGCAGTACTTC. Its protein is CSAPRGYEQYF.

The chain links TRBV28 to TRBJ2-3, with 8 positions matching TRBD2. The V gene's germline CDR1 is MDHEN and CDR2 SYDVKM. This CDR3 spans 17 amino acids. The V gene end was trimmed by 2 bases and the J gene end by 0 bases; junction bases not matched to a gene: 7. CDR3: CASSLAGGFSSTDTQYF. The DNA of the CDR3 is TGTGCCAGCAGTTTAGCGGGAGGTTTCTCTAGCACAGATACGCAGTATTTT.

The CDR3 DNA follows: TGCGCCAGCACCTATGGAATAGGACTAGCAGGGAACAATGAGCAGTTCTTC. Its protein is CASTYGIGLAGNNEQFF. This chain uses TRBV5-1 with TRBJ2-1; 8 nucleotides agree with TRBD2. Germline CDR1 SGHRS, CDR2 YFSETQ. J was trimmed by 5 bases and V by 6 bases; bases with no gene match: 16. The CDR3 length is 17 residues.

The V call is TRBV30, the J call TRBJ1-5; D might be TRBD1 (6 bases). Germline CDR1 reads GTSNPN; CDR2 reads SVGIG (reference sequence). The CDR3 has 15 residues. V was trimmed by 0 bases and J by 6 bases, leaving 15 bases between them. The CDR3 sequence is CAWSVGTGGGQPQHF. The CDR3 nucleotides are TGTGCCTGGAGTGTAGGCACGGGAGGGGGTCAGCCCCAGCATTTT. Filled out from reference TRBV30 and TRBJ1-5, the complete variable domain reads SQTIHQWPATLVQPVGSPLSLECTVEGTSNPNLYWYRQAAGRGLQLLFYSVGIGQISSEVPQNLSASRPQDRQFILSSKKLLLSDSGFYLCAWSVGTGGGQPQHFGDGTRLSIL.

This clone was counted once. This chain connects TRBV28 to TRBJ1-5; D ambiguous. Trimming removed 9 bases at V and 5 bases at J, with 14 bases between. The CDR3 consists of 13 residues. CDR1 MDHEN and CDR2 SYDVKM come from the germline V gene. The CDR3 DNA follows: TGTGCCAGTACACCGGGTTTTGATCAGCCCCAGCATTTT. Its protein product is CASTPGFDQPQHF.

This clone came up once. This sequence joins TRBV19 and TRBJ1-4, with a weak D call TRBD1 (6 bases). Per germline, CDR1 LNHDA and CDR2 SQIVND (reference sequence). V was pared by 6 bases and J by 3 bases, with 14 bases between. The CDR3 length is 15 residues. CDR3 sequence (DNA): TGTGCCAGTAGCCAAGGACAGCACTCTAATGAAAAACTGTTTTTT. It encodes CASSQGQHSNEKLFF. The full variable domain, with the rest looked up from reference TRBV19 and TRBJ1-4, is DGGITQSPKYLFRKEGQNVTLSCEQNLNHDAMYWYRQDPGQGLRLIYYSQIVNDFQKGDIAEGYSVSREKKESFPLTVTSAQKNPTAFYLCASSQGQHSNEKLFFGSGTQLSVL.

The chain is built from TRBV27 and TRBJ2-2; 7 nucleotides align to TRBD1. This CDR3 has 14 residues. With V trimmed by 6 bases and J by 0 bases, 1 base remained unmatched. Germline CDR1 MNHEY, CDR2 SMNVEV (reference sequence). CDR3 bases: TGTGCCAGCAGGGGACAGCCGAACACCGGGGAGCTGTTTTTT. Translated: CASRGQPNTGELFF.

This CDR3 is CASSKATHEGSNEQFF. The DNA of the CDR3 is TGTGCCAGCAGCAAAGCGACCCACGAGGGTTCAAATGAGCAGTTCTTC. The rearrangement links TRBV21-1 to TRBJ2-1; the table's D call of TRBD2 was not tested on the DNA. TRBV21-1 is a known pseudogene. The CDR3 sequence is 16 residues long.

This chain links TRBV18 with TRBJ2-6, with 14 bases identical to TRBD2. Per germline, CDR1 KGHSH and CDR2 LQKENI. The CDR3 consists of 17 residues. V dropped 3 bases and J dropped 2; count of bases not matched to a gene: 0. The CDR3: CASSPGLAGAGANVLTF. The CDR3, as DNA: TGTGCCAGCTCACCGGGACTAGCGGGAGCTGGGGCCAACGTCCTGACTTTC.

The CDR3 DNA follows: TGCGCCAGCAGTTCGCAGGGGGCCAACACAGATACGCAGTATTTT. Translated, it gives CASSSQGANTDTQYF. The chain employs TRBV5-1 and TRBJ2-3; 8 bases are a match to TRBD1. Germline V CDR1 and CDR2: SGHRS, YFSETQ. This CDR3 has 15 amino acids. The J segment lost 2 bases and the V segment lost 5 bases, leaving 7 bases of the junction unmatched.

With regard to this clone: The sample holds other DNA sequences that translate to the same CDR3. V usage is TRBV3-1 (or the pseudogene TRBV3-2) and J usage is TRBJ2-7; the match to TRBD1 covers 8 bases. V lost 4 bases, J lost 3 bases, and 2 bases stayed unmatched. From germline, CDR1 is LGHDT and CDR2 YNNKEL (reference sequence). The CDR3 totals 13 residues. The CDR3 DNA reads TGTGCCAGCAGCCGAACAGGGGGCTACGAGCAGTACTTC. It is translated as CASSRTGGYEQYF.

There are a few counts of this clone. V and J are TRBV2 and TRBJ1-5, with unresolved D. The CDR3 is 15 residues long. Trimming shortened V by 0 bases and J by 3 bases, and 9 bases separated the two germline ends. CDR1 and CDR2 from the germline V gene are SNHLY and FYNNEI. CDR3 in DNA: TGTGCCAGCAGTGAAGCGCGGGTGTACAATCAGCCCCAGCATTTT. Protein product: CASSEARVYNQPQHF.

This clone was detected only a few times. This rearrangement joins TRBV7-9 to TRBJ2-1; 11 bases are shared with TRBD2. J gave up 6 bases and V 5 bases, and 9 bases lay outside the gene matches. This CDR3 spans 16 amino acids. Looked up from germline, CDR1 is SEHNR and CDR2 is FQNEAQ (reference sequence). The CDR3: CASSPALAGGSNEQFF. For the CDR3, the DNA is TGTGCCAGCAGCCCAGCCCTAGCGGGGGGCTCCAATGAGCAGTTCTTC.

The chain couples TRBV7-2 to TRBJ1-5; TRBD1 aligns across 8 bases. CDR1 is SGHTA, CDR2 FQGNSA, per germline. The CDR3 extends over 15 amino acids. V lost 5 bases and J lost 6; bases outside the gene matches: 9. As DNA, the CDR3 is TGTGCCAGCAGCGCGACTCAGGGGGCGGGTCAGCCCCAGCATTTT. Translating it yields CASSATQGAGQPQHF.

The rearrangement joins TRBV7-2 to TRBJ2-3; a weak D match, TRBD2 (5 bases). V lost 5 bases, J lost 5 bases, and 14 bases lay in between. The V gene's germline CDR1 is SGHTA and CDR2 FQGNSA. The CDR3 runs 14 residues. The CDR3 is CASSLGEIVDTQYF. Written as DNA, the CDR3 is TGTGCCAGCAGCCTCGGGGAAATAGTAGATACGCAGTATTTT.